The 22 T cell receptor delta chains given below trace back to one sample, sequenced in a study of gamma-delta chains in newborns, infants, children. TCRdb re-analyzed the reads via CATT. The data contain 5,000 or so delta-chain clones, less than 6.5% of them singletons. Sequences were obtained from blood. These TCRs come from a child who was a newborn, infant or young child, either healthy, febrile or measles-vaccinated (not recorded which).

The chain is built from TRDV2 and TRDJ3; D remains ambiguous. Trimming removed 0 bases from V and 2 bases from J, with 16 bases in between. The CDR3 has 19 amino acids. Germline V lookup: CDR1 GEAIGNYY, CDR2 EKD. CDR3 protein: CACDTVEKGATWDTRQMFF. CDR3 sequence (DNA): TGTGCCTGTGACACCGTCGAGAAAGGGGCTACCTGGGACACCCGACAGATGTTTTTC.

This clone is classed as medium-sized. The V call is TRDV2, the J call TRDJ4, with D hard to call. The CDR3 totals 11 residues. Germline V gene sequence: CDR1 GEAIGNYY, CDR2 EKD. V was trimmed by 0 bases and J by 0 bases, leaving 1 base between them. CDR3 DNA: TGTGCCTGTGACACCGCCAGACCCCTGATCTTT. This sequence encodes CACDTARPLIF.

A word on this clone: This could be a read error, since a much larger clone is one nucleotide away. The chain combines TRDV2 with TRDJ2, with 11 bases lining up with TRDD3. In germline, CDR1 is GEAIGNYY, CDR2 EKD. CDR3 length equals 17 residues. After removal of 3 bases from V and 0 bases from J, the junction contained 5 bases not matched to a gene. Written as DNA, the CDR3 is TGTGCCTGTGACCCCATACTGGGGGATACTTTGACAGCACAACTCTTCTTT. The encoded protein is CACDPILGDTLTAQLFF.

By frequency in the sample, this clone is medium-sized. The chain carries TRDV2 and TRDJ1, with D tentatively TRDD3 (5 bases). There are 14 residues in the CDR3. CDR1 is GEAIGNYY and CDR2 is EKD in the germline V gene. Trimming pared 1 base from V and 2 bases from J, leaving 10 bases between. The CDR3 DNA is TGTGCCTGTGACACTCTGGGACATACCGATAAACTCATCTTT. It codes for CACDTLGHTDKLIF.

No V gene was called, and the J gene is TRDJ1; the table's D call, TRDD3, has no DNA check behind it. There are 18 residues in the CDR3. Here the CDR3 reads CALGVSPRTGEYTDILIF. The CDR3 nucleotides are TGTGCTCTTGGGGTATCCCCCCGTACTGGGGAGTACACCGATATACTCATCTTT.

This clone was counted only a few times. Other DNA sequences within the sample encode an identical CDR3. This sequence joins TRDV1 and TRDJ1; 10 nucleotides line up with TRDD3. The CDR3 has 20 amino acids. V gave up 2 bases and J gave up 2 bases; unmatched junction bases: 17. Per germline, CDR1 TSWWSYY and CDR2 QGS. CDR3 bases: TGTGCTCTTGGGGAAAGGGAAGGACCCTACCTGGGGGATAGGACCGATAAACTCATCTTT. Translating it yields CALGEREGPYLGDRTDKLIF.

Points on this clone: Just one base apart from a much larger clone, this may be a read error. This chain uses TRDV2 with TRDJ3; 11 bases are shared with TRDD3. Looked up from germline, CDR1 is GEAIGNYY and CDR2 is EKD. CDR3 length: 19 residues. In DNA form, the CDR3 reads TGTGCCTGTGACACCGTACTGGGGGATAGCTCCTGGGACACCCGACGGATGTTTTTC. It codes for CACDTVLGDSSWDTRRMFF.

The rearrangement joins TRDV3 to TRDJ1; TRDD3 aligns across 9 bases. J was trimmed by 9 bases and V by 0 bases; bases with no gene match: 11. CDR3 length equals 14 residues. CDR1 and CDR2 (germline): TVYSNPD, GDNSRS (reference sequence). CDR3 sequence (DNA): TGTGCCTTTAGCCCTCGCATACTGGGGGACGAACTCATCTTT. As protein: CAFSPRILGDELIF.

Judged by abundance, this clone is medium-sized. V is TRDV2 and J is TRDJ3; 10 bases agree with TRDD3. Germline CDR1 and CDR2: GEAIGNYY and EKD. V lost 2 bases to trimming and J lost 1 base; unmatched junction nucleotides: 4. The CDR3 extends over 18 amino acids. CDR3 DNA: TGTGCCTGTGACAAACTGGGGGATGAATCCTGGGACACCCGACAGATGTTTTTC. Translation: CACDKLGDESWDTRQMFF.

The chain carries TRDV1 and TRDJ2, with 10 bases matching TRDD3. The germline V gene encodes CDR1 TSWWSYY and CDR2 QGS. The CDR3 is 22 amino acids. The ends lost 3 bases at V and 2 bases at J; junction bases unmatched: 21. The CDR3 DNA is TGTGCTCTTGGGGACCCTCTTCCTACTGGGGGATTCCGGGGGAGCTTGACAGCACAACTCTTCTTT. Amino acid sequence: CALGDPLPTGGFRGSLTAQLFF.

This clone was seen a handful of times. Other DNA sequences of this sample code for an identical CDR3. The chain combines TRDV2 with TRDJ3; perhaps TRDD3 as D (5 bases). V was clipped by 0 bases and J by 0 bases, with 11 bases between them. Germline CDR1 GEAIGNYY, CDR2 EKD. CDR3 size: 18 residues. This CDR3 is CACDTWGPSSWDTRQMFF. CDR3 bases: TGTGCCTGTGACACCTGGGGTCCAAGCTCCTGGGACACCCGACAGATGTTTTTC.

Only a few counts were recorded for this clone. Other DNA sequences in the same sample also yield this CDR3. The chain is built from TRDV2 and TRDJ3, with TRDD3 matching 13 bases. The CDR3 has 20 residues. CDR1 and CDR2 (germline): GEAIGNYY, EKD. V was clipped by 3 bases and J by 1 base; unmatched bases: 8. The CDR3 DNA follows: TGTGCCTGTGACGACTCTACTGGGGGATACGGTTCCTGGGACACCCGACAGATGTTTTTC. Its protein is CACDDSTGGYGSWDTRQMFF.

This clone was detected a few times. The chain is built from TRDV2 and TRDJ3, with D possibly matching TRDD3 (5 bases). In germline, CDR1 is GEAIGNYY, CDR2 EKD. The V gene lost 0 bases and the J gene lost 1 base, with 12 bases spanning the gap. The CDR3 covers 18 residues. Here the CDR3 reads CACDTVLVRSWDTRQMFF. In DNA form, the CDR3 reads TGTGCCTGTGACACCGTACTGGTCCGATCCTGGGACACCCGACAGATGTTTTTC.

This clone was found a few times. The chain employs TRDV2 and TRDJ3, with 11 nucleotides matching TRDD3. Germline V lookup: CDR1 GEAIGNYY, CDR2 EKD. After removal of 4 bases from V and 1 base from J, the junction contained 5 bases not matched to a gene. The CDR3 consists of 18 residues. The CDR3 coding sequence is TGTGCCTGTGATACTGGGGGATATAAGTCCTGGGACACCCGACAGATGTTTTTC. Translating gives CACDTGGYKSWDTRQMFF.

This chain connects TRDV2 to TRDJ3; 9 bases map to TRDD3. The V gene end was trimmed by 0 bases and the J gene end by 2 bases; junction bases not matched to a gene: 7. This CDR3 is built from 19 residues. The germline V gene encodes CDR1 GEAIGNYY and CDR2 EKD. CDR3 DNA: TGTGCCTGTGACACCGTGGGATTGGGGGATACCTGGGACACCCGACAGATGTTTTTC. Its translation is CACDTVGLGDTWDTRQMFF.

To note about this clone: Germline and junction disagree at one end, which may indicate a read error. The CDR3 nucleotides read TGTGCCCGTGACACCGGCGGAGGACTAACCTGGGACACCCGACAGATGTTTTTC. It yields the protein CARDTGGGLTWDTRQMFF. The chain is built from TRDV2 and TRDJ3, with D unclear. The length of the CDR3 is 18 residues. The V gene's germline CDR1 is GEAIGNYY and CDR2 EKD.

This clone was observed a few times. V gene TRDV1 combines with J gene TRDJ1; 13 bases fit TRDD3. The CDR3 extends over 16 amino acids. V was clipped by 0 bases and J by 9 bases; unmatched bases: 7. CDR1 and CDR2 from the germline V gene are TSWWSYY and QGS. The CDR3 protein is CALGELSYWGIRELIF. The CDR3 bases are TGTGCTCTTGGGGAACTGTCCTACTGGGGGATACGAGAACTCATCTTT.

CDR3 sequence: CALGEVEGRFQLLNTDKLIF. The CDR3 bases are TGTGCTCTTGGGGAAGTGGAGGGGCGGTTTCAATTACTCAACACCGATAAACTCATCTTT. This chain connects TRDV1 to TRDJ1; no reliable D call. TCRdb does not report a J gene; here it was assigned by matching the DNA to germline references. Trimming removed 2 bases from V and 0 bases from J, with 25 bases in between. This CDR3 comprises 20 residues. CDR1 is TSWWSYY, CDR2 QGS, per germline.

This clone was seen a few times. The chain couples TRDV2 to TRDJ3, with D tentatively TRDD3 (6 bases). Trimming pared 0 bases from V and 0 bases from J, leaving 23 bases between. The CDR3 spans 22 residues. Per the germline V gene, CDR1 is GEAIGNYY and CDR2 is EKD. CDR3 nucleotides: TGTGCCTGTGACACCGTACGCCTGGGGATCGATATATCCTCCTGGGACACCCGACAGATGTTTTTC. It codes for CACDTVRLGIDISSWDTRQMFF.

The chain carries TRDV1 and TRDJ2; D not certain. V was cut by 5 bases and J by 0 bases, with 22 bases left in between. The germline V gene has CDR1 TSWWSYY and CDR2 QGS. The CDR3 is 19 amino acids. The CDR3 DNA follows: TGTGCTCTTGGGTCCCCGTTTAAGAGGGGTCTATCTTTGACAGCACAACTCTTCTTT. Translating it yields CALGSPFKRGLSLTAQLFF.

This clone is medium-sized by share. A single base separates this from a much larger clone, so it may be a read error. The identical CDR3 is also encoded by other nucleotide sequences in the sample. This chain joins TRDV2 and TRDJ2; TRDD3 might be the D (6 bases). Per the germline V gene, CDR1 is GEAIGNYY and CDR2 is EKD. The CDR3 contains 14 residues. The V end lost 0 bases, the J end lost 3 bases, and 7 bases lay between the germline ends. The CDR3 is CACDTWGLTAQLFF. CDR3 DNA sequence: TGTGCCTGTGACACCTGGGGGCTGACAGCACAACTCTTCTTT.

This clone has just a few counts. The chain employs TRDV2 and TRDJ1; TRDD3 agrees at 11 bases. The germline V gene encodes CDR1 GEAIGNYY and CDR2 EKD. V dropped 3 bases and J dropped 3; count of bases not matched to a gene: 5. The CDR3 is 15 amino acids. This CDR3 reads CACDSLGGYADKLIF. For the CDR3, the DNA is TGTGCCTGTGACTCCCTTGGGGGATACGCCGATAAACTCATCTTT.